Following are 29 T cell receptor beta chains from one sample sequenced in a study of metastatic and nonmetastatic thyroid tumors. Before thyroid surgery, none of the patients had received any treatment. TCRdb re-called the PCR reads through MiXCR. The sample includes tens of thousands of clones, roughly 25% of them seen just once. Sequenced sample: blood. The source is a female donor with papillary thyroid cancer or a benign thyroid nodule (not recorded which). Some clones in this sample may be carry-over from other donors' samples.

This clone was detected many times. V and J are TRBV5-1 and TRBJ1-4; possibly TRBD1 for D (5 bases). Germline CDR1 is SGHRS and CDR2 is YFSETQ. The V gene lost 6 bases and the J gene lost 4 bases, with 13 bases spanning the gap. This CDR3 is 14 amino acids long. This chain's CDR3 is CASNGGDFNEKLFF. The CDR3 DNA reads TGCGCCAGCAATGGCGGGGACTTTAATGAAAAACTGTTTTTT. Full variable domain (remainder filled in from reference TRBV5-1 and TRBJ1-4): KAGVTQTPRYLIKTRGQQVTLSCSPISGHRSVSWYQQTPGQGLQFLFEYFSETQRNKGNFPGRFSGRQFSNSRSEMNVSTLELGDSALYLCASNGGDFNEKLFFGSGTQLSVL.

Remarks on this clone: A much larger clonotype is one base distant, so this may be a read error. This sequence joins TRBV15 and TRBJ2-1, with a weak D call TRBD1 (5 bases). Per germline, CDR1 LNHNV and CDR2 YYDKDF (reference sequence). The CDR3 runs 18 residues. The CDR3 DNA sequence: TGTGTCACCAGCAGAACTCAAAGGACCTGGGGCCCAGCTGGTGAGCAGTTCTTC. Its protein product is CVTSRTQRTWGPAGEQFF.

The sample holds many counts of this clone. The rearrangement uses TRBV4-2 and TRBJ2-3, with a tentative D call TRBD2 (7 bases). The CDR3 spans 16 residues. Per germline, CDR1 LGHNA and CDR2 YNFKEQ. Trimming shortened V by 4 bases and J by 1 base, and 15 bases separated the two germline ends. CDR3 bases: TGTGCCAGCAGCCCCTACAGGGAGGGAGGCACAGATACGCAGTATTTT. Protein: CASSPYREGGTDTQYF.

This clone was seen at least ten times. The chain combines TRBV13 with TRBJ2-7; a possible D gene is TRBD2 (6 bases). The length of the CDR3 is 16 residues. Trimming removed 3 bases from V and 0 bases from J, with 15 bases in between. Germline V CDR1 and CDR2: PRHDT, FYEKMQ (reference sequence). The CDR3 sequence is CASSFSLRRDSYEQYF. In DNA form, the CDR3 reads TGTGCCAGCAGCTTTAGTCTCCGGCGGGACTCCTACGAGCAGTACTTC.

Ten or more counts support this clone. This may be a read error: a much more frequent sequence differs by one nucleotide. The chain links TRBV24-1 to TRBJ2-1; 9 bases line up with TRBD2. The CDR3 sequence is 14 residues long. The J segment lost 9 bases and the V segment lost 4 bases, leaving 6 bases of the junction unmatched. Looked up from germline, CDR1 is KGHDR and CDR2 is SFDVKD. This chain's CDR3 is CATSDRGLAGEQFF. DNA of the CDR3: TGTGCCACCAGTGACAGGGGACTAGCAGGTGAGCAGTTCTTC.

This chain uses TRBV12-3 or TRBV12-4 with TRBJ2-2; D gene unclear. V was trimmed by 4 bases and J by 6 bases, leaving 9 bases between them. CDR3 size: 13 residues. The CDR3 loop reads CASSSQVPGELFF. CDR3 nucleotide sequence: TGTGCCAGCAGTTCCCAGGTGCCCGGGGAGCTGTTTTTT.

This clone has a count of ten or more. The chain links TRBV5-1 to TRBJ2-1; the D gene is possibly TRBD1 (5 bases). Trimming removed 2 bases from V and 8 bases from J, with 14 bases in between. The germline CDR1 and CDR2 sequences are SGHRS and YFSETQ. The CDR3 is made up of 14 amino acids. The CDR3 sequence: CASSLGAVEDEQFF. CDR3 sequence (DNA): TGCGCCAGCAGCTTAGGGGCAGTCGAGGATGAGCAGTTCTTC.

In its sample, this clone is medium-sized. This sequence joins TRBV20-1 and TRBJ1-1, with 11 bases identical to TRBD1. The J segment lost 4 bases and the V segment lost 5 bases, leaving 3 bases of the junction unmatched. The CDR3 sequence is 13 residues long. Germline assignment: CDR1 DFQATT and CDR2 SNEGSKA (reference sequence). The CDR3 coding sequence is TGCAGTGCTGGACAGGGGGCCGGCACTGAAGCTTTCTTT. Its protein product is CSAGQGAGTEAFF.

In this sample, this clone turned up a few times. Just one base apart from a much larger clone, this may be a read error. This CDR3 is also generated by other DNA sequences in the sample. J is TRBJ2-3 and V is TRBV10-3, with TRBD2 matching 8 bases. CDR3 size: 14 residues. Per the germline V gene, CDR1 is ENHRY and CDR2 is SYGVKD. The CDR3 sequence is CAISKGLGTDTQYF. In nucleotides, the CDR3 is TGTGCCATCAGTAAGGGACTAGGCACAGATACTCAGTATTTT.

This clone was seen a handful of times. The V gene is TRBV28, the J gene TRBJ2-5, with D possibly TRBD1 on 5 matching bases. This CDR3 spans 13 amino acids. The germline gives CDR1 MDHEN, CDR2 SYDVKM. V lost 9 bases and J 3 bases, leaving 14 bases between the germline ends. The CDR3 loop is CASTGSTKETQYF. The CDR3 region has the DNA TGTGCCAGTACAGGAAGTACTAAAGAGACCCAGTACTTC.

The chain recombines TRBV6-1 with TRBJ2-7; D is unclear. V was shortened by 1 base and J by 3 bases, with 4 bases between the two germline ends. Germline V gene lookup returns CDR1 MNHNS and CDR2 SASEGT. The CDR3 loop spans 12 amino acids. CDR3 nucleotides: TGTGCCAGCAGTGAAGGGGGCTACGAGCAGTACTTC. Translation: CASSEGGYEQYF.

The table lists this clone with a few counts. This sequence joins TRBV28 and TRBJ2-7; D remains unclear. CDR1 is MDHEN, CDR2 SYDVKM, per germline. This CDR3 has 13 amino acids. V was cut by 7 bases and J by 3 bases, with 13 bases left in between. CDR3 residues: CASIWAENYEQYF. In DNA form, the CDR3 reads TGTGCCAGCATATGGGCAGAAAACTACGAGCAGTACTTC. Full variable domain (missing parts from reference TRBV28 and TRBJ2-7): DVKVTQSSRYLVKRTGEKVFLECVQDMDHENMFWYRQDPGLGLRLIYFSYDVKMKEKGDIPEGYSVSREKKERFSLILESASTNQTSMYLCASIWAENYEQYFGPGTRLTVT.

The V gene is TRBV20-1, the J gene TRBJ2-3; no clear D. Germline V gene sequence: CDR1 DFQATT, CDR2 SNEGSKA (reference sequence). Between the trimmed V and J ends, which lost 5 bases and 0 bases, there was a span of 9 bases. CDR3 length: 13 residues. The CDR3 is CSARALSTDTQYF. In DNA, the CDR3 is TGCAGTGCTCGGGCCCTCAGCACAGATACGCAGTATTTT.

This clone was seen ten or more times. The chain combines TRBV4-2 with TRBJ2-2; TRBD1 agrees at 9 bases. The CDR3 runs 15 residues. The V gene's germline CDR1 is LGHNA and CDR2 YNFKEQ. After removal of 1 base from V and 10 bases from J, the junction contained 7 bases not matched to a gene. The CDR3 DNA follows: TGTGCCAGCAGCCAAGGAAAACAGGGGGCAGTGGAGCTGTTTTTT. Amino acid sequence: CASSQGKQGAVELFF.

This clone has at least ten counts. This rearrangement joins TRBV2 to TRBJ1-1; perhaps TRBD1 as D (5 bases). CDR1 and CDR2 from the germline V gene are SNHLY and FYNNEI. This CDR3 comprises 13 residues. With 1 base removed from V and 10 bases from J, the gap between germline ends came to 13 bases. The CDR3 here is CASSEGPQGRAFF. DNA for the CDR3: TGTGCCAGCAGTGAAGGACCTCAGGGTAGAGCTTTCTTT.

The chain joins TRBV20-1 to TRBJ2-7; 8 bases agree with TRBD1. The CDR3 spans 13 residues. J was trimmed by 3 bases and V by 6 bases; bases with no gene match: 7. Germline values: CDR1 DFQATT, CDR2 SNEGSKA (reference sequence). This CDR3 is CSAEQGVNYEQYF. CDR3 sequence (DNA): TGCAGTGCAGAACAGGGGGTAAACTACGAGCAGTACTTC.

In this sample, this clone turned up many times. The V and J genes are TRBV7-9 and TRBJ2-1; 11 nucleotides agree with TRBD2. The CDR3 runs 15 residues. Trimming at V came to 3 bases and at J to 6 bases, leaving 4 bases not matched to a gene. Germline values: CDR1 SEHNR, CDR2 FQNEAQ (reference sequence). The CDR3, as DNA: TGTGCCAGCAGCTTGGGGACTAGCGGTCCCAATGAGCAGTTCTTC. This gives the protein CASSLGTSGPNEQFF.

In this sample, this clone turned up many times. V gene TRBV19 combines with J gene TRBJ2-2, with 12 bases aligning to TRBD2. With V trimmed by 3 bases and J by 4 bases, 9 bases remained unmatched. The germline CDR1 and CDR2 sequences are LNHDA and SQIVND (reference sequence). This CDR3 region has 18 residues. CDR3 amino acids: CASSIRGRLAGVTGELFF. The CDR3 DNA reads as TGTGCCAGTAGTATTAGGGGCAGACTAGCGGGGGTCACCGGGGAGCTGTTTTTT.

This clone was picked up many times. The sample carries other DNA sequences with the same CDR3. V usage is TRBV20-1 and J usage is TRBJ1-1; D unclear. CDR1 and CDR2 from the germline V gene are DFQATT and SNEGSKA (reference sequence). CDR3 length: 16 residues. V was cut by 0 bases and J by 1 base, with 15 bases left in between. CDR3 sequence (DNA): TGCAGTGCTAGAGATGTCGTCGCAGGTTGGAACACTGAAGCTTTCTTT. As protein: CSARDVVAGWNTEAFF.

In regard to this clone: One end of the junction does not line up with germline, which may come from a read error. The chain has TRBV20-1 and TRBJ2-1; D is undetermined. This CDR3 spans 13 amino acids. Germline V gene lookup returns CDR1 DFQATT and CDR2 SNEGSKA (reference sequence). CDR3 bases: TGCAGTGCTATAGATCGGGCCGACCATGATCAGTTCTTC. This encodes CSAIDRADHDQFF.

This clone was counted a few times. This rearrangement joins TRBV6-1 to TRBJ1-1; D ambiguous. There are 11 residues in the CDR3. Germline loops: CDR1 MNHNS, CDR2 SASEGT. V dropped 3 bases and J dropped 1 base, with 0 bases sitting between them. In DNA, the CDR3 is TGTGCCAGCAGTGAGAACACTGAAGCTTTCTTT. It is translated as CASSENTEAFF.

CDR3 region: CASSQGTVSTEAFF. The CDR3 DNA sequence: TGTGCCAGTAGTCAAGGAACCGTAAGCACTGAAGCTTTCTTT. V usage is TRBV19 and J usage is TRBJ1-1; D is ambiguous. This CDR3 is built from 14 residues. V lost 5 bases and J lost 4, with 14 bases in between. From germline, CDR1 is LNHDA and CDR2 SQIVND (reference sequence).

This clone was found many times. The chain links TRBV27 to TRBJ2-5; 9 bases are shared with TRBD2. From germline, CDR1 is MNHEY and CDR2 SMNVEV (reference sequence). With 1 base clipped from V and 4 bases from J, the junction kept 10 bases outside the gene matches. The CDR3 contains 17 residues. The CDR3 DNA is TGTGCCAGCAGTTTATTGACTAGCGGTACCGCTGGAGAGACCCAGTACTTC. This gives the protein CASSLLTSGTAGETQYF.

This clone was counted at least ten times. V gene TRBV20-1 combines with J gene TRBJ2-7; 8 bases align to TRBD2. The CDR3 spans 16 residues. CDR1 is DFQATT, CDR2 SNEGSKA, per germline (reference sequence). The ends lost 0 bases at V and 5 bases at J; junction bases unmatched: 12. CDR3 sequence reads: CSARDPVAGIVNEQYF. The DNA of the CDR3 is TGCAGTGCTAGAGATCCTGTAGCGGGGATAGTAAACGAGCAGTACTTC.

This clone was found a few times. A much larger clone sits a single nucleotide away, making a read error possible. The chain carries TRBV9 and TRBJ2-5; 7 bases are a match to TRBD2. This CDR3 has 14 residues. Germline V gene sequence: CDR1 SGDLS, CDR2 YYNGEE. The ends lost 7 bases at V and 8 bases at J; junction bases unmatched: 14. CDR3 protein: CASSKSEGRDTQYF. DNA of the CDR3: TGTGCCAGCTCAAAAAGCGAGGGGAGGGATACCCAGTACTTC.

CDR3 protein: CASSQEGGNYGYTF. CDR3 nucleotide sequence: TGTGCCAGCAGCCAAGAAGGGGGCAATTATGGCTACACCTTC. The V and J genes are TRBV3-1 and TRBJ1-2; TRBD1 matches at 7 bases. Germline-derived CDR1 and CDR2 are LGHDT and YNNKEL (reference sequence). This CDR3 is 14 amino acids long. After removal of 0 bases from V and 5 bases from J, the junction contained 3 bases not matched to a gene.

This clone was counted at least ten times. Since a much larger clone is just one base distant, this may be a read error. The chain combines TRBV4-3 with TRBJ1-1; D remains unclear. Germline CDR1 and CDR2: LGHNA and YSLEER. The CDR3 extends over 13 amino acids. The DNA for the CDR3 is TGCGCCAGCAGGCAAGGGAGGACGGACGAAGCTTTCTTT. This codes for CASRQGRTDEAFF.

This chain joins TRBV19 and TRBJ2-1; tentative D call: TRBD2 (6 bases). The CDR3 sequence is 18 residues long. Trimming pared 0 bases from V and 5 bases from J, leaving 20 bases between. The germline V gene encodes CDR1 LNHDA and CDR2 SQIVND (reference sequence). The CDR3 DNA follows: TGTGCCAGTAGTATAGATGGCCCTCGGGGGTATTTAGACAATGAGCAGTTCTTC. Amino acids: CASSIDGPRGYLDNEQFF.

The V gene is TRBV9, the J gene TRBJ2-5, with D perhaps matching TRBD1 or TRBD2 (6 bases each). Germline CDR1 and CDR2: SGDLS and YYNGEE. V was cut by 7 bases and J by 2 bases, with 18 bases left in between. The CDR3 runs to 15 residues. CDR3 residues: CASSGWRGFQETQYF. CDR3 DNA: TGTGCCAGCTCGGGGTGGAGGGGGTTTCAAGAGACCCAGTACTTC.